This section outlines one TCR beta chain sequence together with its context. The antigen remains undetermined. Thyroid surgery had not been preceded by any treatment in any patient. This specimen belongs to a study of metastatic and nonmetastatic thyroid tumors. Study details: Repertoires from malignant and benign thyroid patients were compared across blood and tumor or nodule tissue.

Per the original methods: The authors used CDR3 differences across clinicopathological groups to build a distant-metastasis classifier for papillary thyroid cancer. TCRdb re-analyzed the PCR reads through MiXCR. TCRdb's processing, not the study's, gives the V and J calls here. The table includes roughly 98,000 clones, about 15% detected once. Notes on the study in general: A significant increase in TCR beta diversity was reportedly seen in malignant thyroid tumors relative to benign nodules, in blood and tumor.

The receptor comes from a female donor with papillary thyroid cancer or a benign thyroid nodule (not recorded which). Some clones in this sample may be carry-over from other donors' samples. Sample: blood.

The CDR3 is CASILRIQQGCGANVLTF. CDR3 in DNA: TGTGCCAGCATCCTCCGAATTCAACAGGGGTGCGGGGCCAACGTCCTGACTTTC. This chain joins TRBV7-6 and TRBJ2-6, with 7 bases aligning to TRBD1. Germline V gives CDR1 SGHVS, CDR2 FNYEAQ. The CDR3 is 18 residues long. The V and J ends lost 7 bases and 4 bases, in that order; junction bases with no gene match: 16.